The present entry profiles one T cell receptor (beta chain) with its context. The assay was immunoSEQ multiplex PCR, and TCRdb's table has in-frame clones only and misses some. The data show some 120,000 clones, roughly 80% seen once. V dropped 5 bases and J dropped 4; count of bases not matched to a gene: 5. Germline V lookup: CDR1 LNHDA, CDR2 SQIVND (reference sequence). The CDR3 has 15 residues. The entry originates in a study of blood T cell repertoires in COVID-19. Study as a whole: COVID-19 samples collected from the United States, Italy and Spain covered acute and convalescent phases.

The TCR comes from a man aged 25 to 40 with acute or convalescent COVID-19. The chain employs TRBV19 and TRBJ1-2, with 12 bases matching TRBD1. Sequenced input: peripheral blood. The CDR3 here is CASSPGTGGVYGYTF. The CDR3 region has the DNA TGTGCCAGTAGTCCCGGGACAGGGGGCGTCTATGGCTACACCTTC.